The text below deals with one TCR beta chain. One end of the junction fails to match germline, which may point to a read error. A second 7 to 11 cycle PCR used barcoded and J-beta primers. TCRdb passed the 5' RACE reads through MiXCR, listing each CDR3 protein once. Of more than 1,000,000 distinct CDR3 sequences in the sample, under 30% are singletons; the top ten hold around 0.7%. These data are taken from a study of blood T cells in healthy people across ages. The CDR3 is made up of 15 amino acids. Germline assignment: CDR1 LGHDT and CDR2 YNNKEL (reference sequence). These data are also associated with another study on T cells of mothers and their children. That work states: Related mother-child pairs shared marginally more repertoire than unrelated pairs, though not significantly.

Sequencing was done on a sample of blood. This chain links TRBV3-1 with TRBJ2-5, with no clear D. The clonotype was recovered from a girl under 10 years old in good health. DNA for the CDR3: TGTGCCAGCAGCCAAGATCGGGCCACCCAAGAGATCCAGTACTTC. Translation gives CASSQDRATQEIQYF.